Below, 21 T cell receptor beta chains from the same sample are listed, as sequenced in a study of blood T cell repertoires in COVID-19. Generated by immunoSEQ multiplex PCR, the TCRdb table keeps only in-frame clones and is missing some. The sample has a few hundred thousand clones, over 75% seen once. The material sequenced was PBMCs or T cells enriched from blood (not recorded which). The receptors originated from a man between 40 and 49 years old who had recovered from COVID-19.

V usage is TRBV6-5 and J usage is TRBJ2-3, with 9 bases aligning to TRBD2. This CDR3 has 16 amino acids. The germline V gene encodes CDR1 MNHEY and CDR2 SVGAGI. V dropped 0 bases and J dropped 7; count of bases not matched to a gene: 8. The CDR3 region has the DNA TGTGCCAGCAGTTACTCCGCTGCGGGAGGGGGGAATACGCAGTATTTT. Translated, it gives CASSYSAAGGGNTQYF.

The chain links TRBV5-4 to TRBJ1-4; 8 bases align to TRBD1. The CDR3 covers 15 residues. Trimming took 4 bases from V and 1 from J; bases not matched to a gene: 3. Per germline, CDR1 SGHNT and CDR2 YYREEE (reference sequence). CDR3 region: CASSPTGGTNEKLFF. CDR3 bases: TGTGCCAGCAGCCCCACAGGGGGAACTAATGAAAAACTGTTTTTT.

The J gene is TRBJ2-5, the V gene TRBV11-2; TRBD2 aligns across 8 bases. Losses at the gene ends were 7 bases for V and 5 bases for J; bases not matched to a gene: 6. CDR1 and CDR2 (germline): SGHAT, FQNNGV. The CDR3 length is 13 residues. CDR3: CASNHGGAETQYF. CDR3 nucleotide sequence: TGTGCCAGCAATCACGGGGGGGCCGAGACCCAGTACTTC. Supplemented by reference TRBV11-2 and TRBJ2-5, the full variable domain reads EAGVAQSPRYKIIEKRQSVAFWCNPISGHATLYWYQQILGQGPKLLIQFQNNGVVDDSQLPKDRFSAERLKGVDSTLKIQPAKLEDSAVYLCASNHGGAETQYFGPGTRLLVL.

The CDR3 spells CASSDKTANQPQHF. As DNA, the CDR3 is TGTGCCAGCAGTGATAAGACTGCAAATCAGCCCCAGCATTTT. V and J are TRBV2 and TRBJ1-5; D call uncertain. CDR3 length equals 14 residues. Trimming removed 3 bases from V and 4 bases from J, with 10 bases in between. Germline lookup yields CDR1 SNHLY and CDR2 FYNNEI.

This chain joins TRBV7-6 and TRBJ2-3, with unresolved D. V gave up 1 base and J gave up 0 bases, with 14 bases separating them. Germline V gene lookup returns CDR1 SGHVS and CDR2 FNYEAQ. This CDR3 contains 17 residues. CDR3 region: CASSLGAPSSSTDTQYF. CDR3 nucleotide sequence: TGTGCCAGCAGCTTAGGAGCGCCGTCCTCGAGCACAGATACGCAGTATTTT.

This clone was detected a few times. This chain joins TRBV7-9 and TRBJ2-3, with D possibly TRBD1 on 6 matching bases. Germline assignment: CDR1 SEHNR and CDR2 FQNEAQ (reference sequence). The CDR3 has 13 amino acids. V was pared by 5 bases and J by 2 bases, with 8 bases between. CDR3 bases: TGTGCCAGCAGCAGGGACATCACAGATACGCAGTATTTT. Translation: CASSRDITDTQYF.

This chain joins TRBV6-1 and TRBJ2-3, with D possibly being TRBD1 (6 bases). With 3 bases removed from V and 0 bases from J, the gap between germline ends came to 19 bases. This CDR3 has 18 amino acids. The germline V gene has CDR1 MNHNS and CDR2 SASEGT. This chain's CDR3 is CASSEIFTGTLSTDTQYF. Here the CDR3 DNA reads TGTGCCAGCAGTGAGATTTTTACCGGGACACTTAGCACAGATACGCAGTATTTT.

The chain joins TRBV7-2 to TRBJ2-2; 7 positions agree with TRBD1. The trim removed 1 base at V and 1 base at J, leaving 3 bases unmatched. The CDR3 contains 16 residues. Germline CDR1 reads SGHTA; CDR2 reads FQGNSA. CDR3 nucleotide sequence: TGTGCCAGCAGCTTAGGAGGGGGCGGGAACACCGGGGAGCTGTTTTTT. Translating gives CASSLGGGGNTGELFF.

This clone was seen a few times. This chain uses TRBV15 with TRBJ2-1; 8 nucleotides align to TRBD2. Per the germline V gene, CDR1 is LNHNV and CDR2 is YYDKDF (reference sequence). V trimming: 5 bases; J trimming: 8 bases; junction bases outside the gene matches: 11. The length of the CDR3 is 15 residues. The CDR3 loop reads CATSSRAGAPDEQFF. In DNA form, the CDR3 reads TGTGCCACCAGCTCCCGAGCGGGGGCTCCCGATGAGCAGTTCTTC.

The CDR3 nucleotides read TGTGCCAGCAGCTTAGGTCGGGAGCGTAAACAAGAGACCCAGTACTTC. Its translation is CASSLGRERKQETQYF. The chain has TRBV7-6 and TRBJ2-5; D is perhaps TRBD2 (6 bases). Germline lookup yields CDR1 SGHVS and CDR2 FNYEAQ. This CDR3 region has 16 residues. The V gene lost 1 base and the J gene lost 2 bases, with 14 bases spanning the gap. The full variable domain, with the rest looked up from reference TRBV7-6 and TRBJ2-5, is GAGVSQSPRYKVTKRGQDVALRCDPISGHVSLYWYRQALGQGPEFLTYFNYEAQQDKSGLPNDRFSAERPEGSISTLTIQRTEQRDSAMYRCASSLGRERKQETQYFGPGTRLLVL.

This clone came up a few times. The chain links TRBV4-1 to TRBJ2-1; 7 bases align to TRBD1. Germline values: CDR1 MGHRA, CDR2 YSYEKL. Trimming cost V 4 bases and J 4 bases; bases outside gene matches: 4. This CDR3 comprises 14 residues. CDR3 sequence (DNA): TGCGCCAGCAGCCCCTCGGGACAGTACAATGAGCAGTTCTTC. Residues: CASSPSGQYNEQFF.

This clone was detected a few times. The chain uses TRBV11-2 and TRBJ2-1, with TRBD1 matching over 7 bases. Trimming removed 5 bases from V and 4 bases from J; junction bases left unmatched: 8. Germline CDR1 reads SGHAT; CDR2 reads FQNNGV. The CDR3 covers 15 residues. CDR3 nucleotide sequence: TGTGCCAGCAGCAAGGGACAGAACAATTACAATGAGCAGTTCTTC. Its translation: CASSKGQNNYNEQFF.

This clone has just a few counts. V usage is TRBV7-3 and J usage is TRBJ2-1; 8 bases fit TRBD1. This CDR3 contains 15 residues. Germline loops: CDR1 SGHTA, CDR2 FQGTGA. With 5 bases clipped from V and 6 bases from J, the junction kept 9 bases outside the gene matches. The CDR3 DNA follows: TGTGCCAGCAGCCCGAAGACAGGGGCCTTCAATGAGCAGTTCTTC. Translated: CASSPKTGAFNEQFF.

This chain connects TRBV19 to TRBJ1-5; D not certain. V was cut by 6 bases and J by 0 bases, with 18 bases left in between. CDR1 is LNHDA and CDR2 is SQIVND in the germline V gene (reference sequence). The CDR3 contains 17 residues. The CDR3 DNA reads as TGTGCCAGTAGCAACCCCCAGGATTTTTATAGCAATCAGCCCCAGCATTTT. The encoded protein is CASSNPQDFYSNQPQHF.

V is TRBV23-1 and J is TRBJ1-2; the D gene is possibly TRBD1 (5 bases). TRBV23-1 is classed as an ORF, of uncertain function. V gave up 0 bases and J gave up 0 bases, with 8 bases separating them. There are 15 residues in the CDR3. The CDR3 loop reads CASSQSGHSNYGYTF. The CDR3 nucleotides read TGCGCCAGCAGTCAATCGGGGCATTCTAACTATGGCTACACCTTC.

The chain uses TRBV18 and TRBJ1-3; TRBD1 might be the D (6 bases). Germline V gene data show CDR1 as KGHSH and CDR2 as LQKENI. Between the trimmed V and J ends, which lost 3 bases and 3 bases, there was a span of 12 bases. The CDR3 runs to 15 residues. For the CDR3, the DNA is TGTGCCAGCTCACCCCAGGGGTTGAATGGAAACACCATATATTTT. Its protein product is CASSPQGLNGNTIYF.

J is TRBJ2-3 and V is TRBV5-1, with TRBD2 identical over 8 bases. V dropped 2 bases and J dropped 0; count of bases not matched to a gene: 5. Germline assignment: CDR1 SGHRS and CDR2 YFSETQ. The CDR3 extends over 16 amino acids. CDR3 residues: CASSFQAGASTDTQYF. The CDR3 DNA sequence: TGCGCCAGCAGCTTTCAAGCGGGGGCCAGCACAGATACGCAGTATTTT.

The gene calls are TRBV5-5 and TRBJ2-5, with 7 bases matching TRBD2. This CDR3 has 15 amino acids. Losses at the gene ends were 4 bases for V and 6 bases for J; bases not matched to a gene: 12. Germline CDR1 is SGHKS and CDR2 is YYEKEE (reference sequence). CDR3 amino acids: CASSPPPLASKTQYF. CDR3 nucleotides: TGTGCCAGCAGCCCACCTCCACTAGCGAGCAAGACCCAGTACTTC.

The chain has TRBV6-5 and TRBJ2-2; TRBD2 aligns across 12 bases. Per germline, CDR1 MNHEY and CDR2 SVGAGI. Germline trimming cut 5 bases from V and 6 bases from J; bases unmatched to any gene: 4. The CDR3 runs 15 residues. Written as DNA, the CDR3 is TGTGCCAGCAGTCCTAGCGGGGGGGCCCCCGGGGAGCTGTTTTTT. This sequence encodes CASSPSGGAPGELFF.

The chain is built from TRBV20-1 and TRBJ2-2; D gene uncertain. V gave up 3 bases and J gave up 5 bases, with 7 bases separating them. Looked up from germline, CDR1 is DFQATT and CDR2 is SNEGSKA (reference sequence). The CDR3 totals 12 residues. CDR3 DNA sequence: TGCAGTGCTAGTTCTAGAACCGGGGAGCTGTTTTTT. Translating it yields CSASSRTGELFF.

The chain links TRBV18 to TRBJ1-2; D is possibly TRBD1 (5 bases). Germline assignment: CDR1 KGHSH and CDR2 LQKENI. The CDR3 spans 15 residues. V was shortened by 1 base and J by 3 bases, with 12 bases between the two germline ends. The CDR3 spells CASSPRQGGDYGYTF. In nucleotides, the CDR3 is TGTGCCAGCTCACCACGGCAGGGTGGGGACTATGGCTACACCTTC.